This T cell receptor beta chain emerged from a study of blood T cell repertoires in COVID-19. Source study methods: Amplification with reference gene primers provided the estimates of nucleated cell counts. Sequencing was performed with immunoSEQ multiplex PCR; in TCRdb, only in-frame clones are kept and a portion is missing. From that table come the V and J calls and clone size; the DNA was used to work out D and trimming. The profile shows 50,000 to 75,000 clones, about 90% of them singletons. The CDR3 is 18 amino acids. The germline V gene has CDR1 LGHNA and CDR2 YSLEER. Trimming left V 1 base short and J 6 bases short, with 23 bases between.

Sequencing used peripheral blood. The source of this sequence is a man between 60 and 70 years old with acute or convalescent COVID-19. The V gene is TRBV4-3, the J gene TRBJ2-3; D might be TRBD2 (6 bases). CDR3 DNA sequence: TGCGCCAGCAGCCAAGTAGCTTCGGGGGTTGGTCTTACGGATACGCAGTATTTT. Translating it yields CASSQVASGVGLTDTQYF.